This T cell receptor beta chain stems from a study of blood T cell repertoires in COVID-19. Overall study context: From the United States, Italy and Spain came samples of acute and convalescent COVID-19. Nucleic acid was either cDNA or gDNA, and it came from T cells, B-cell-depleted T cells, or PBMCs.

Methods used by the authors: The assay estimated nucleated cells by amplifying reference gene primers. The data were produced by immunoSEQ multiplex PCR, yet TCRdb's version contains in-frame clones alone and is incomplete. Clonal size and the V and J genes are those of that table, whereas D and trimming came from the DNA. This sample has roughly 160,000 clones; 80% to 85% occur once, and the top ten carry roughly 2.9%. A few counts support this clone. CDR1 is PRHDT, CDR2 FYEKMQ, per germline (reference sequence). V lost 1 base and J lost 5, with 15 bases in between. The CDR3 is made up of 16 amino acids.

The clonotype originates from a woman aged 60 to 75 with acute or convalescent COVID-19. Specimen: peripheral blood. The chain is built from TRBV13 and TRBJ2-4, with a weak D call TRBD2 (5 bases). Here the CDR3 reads CASSLASVTRENIQYF. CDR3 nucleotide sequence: TGTGCCAGCAGCTTAGCCTCGGTTACGCGGGAAAACATTCAGTACTTC.